The 27 T cell receptor beta chains below all came from one sample that was sequenced in a study of patients and donors after allogeneic stem cell transplantation. Via MiXCR, TCRdb re-called the RT-PCR reads, giving one row per CDR3 protein. The data show about 960,000 distinct CDR3 sequences, more than 15% seen once. The sample was blood, either unsorted or a sorted T cell fraction (not recorded which). The receptors come from a human donor who was either an allogeneic HSCT recipient or a stem cell or donor lymphocyte infusion donor (not recorded which). It is not recorded whose cells these are; they may come from a transplant donor.

The gene calls are TRBV6-2 or TRBV6-3 and TRBJ2-7; 8 bases line up with TRBD1. CDR3 length: 15 residues. The V gene end was trimmed by 6 bases and the J gene end by 3 bases; junction bases not matched to a gene: 10. Germline-derived CDR1 and CDR2 are MNHEY and SVGEGT. The CDR3 loop reads CASRQTGAGGYEQYF. The CDR3 DNA sequence: TGTGCCAGCAGACAGACAGGGGCAGGGGGCTACGAGCAGTACTTC.

This chain links TRBV4-3 with TRBJ2-4, with 10 bases fitting TRBD1. CDR1 is LGHNA and CDR2 is YSLEER in the germline V gene. After removal of 4 bases from V and 8 bases from J, the junction contained 2 bases not matched to a gene. The CDR3 length is 13 residues. The CDR3 DNA follows: TGCGCCAGCAGCCCAGGGACAGGGGACATTCAGTACTTC. Translated, it gives CASSPGTGDIQYF.

The chain uses TRBV5-1 and TRBJ1-1; D uncertain. V was clipped by 0 bases and J by 2 bases, with 17 bases between them. CDR1 and CDR2 from the germline V gene are SGHRS and YFSETQ. CDR3 length: 17 amino acids. DNA of the CDR3: TGCGCCAGCAGCTTGGACTACCGGTCTAGGAAAAACACTGAAGCTTTCTTT. It encodes CASSLDYRSRKNTEAFF.

The chain is built from TRBV28 and TRBJ1-5; no definite D call. The CDR3 length is 14 residues. Trimming shortened V by 3 bases and J by 3 bases, and 9 bases separated the two germline ends. Germline V gene lookup returns CDR1 MDHEN and CDR2 SYDVKM. CDR3 nucleotide sequence: TGTGCCAGCAGTTTTCAAGATCACAATCAGCCCCAGCATTTT. This codes for CASSFQDHNQPQHF.

This clonotype was detected a few times. This sequence joins TRBV12-3 or TRBV12-4 and TRBJ1-1; 9 bases map to TRBD1. The V and J ends lost 5 bases and 8 bases, in that order; junction bases with no gene match: 6. This CDR3 has 13 residues. In DNA form, the CDR3 reads TGTGCCAGCAGTCCCTTCGACAGGGGGGAAGCTTTCTTT. The encoded protein is CASSPFDRGEAFF.

In this sample, this clonotype turned up a few times. This chain joins TRBV9 and TRBJ2-2; the match to TRBD2 covers 10 bases. V trimming: 4 bases; J trimming: 0 bases; junction bases outside the gene matches: 6. CDR3 size: 17 residues. Looked up from germline, CDR1 is SGDLS and CDR2 is YYNGEE. The CDR3 protein is CASSTHLAGANTGELFF. The CDR3 DNA reads as TGTGCCAGCAGCACCCATCTAGCGGGGGCGAACACCGGGGAGCTGTTTTTT.

The J gene is TRBJ2-7, the V gene TRBV6-5; a weak D match, TRBD1 (6 bases). The germline V gene encodes CDR1 MNHEY and CDR2 SVGAGI. V lost 4 bases, J lost 3 bases, and 19 bases lay in between. This CDR3 contains 16 residues. The CDR3 DNA reads as TGTGCCAGCAGTTGGGGGCGGGCAGGGACGGGCTACGAGCAGTACTTC. This gives the protein CASSWGRAGTGYEQYF.

The chain uses TRBV12-5 and TRBJ2-4; weak D call: TRBD2 (7 bases). V lost 5 bases to trimming and J lost 8 bases, with 13 bases between them. The CDR3 covers 13 residues. CDR1 and CDR2 (germline): LGHNT, FRNRAP. The CDR3 DNA sequence: TGTGCTAGTGGTCGGGGGGCCGCGGACATTCAGTACTTC. Translated, it gives CASGRGAADIQYF.

This chain links TRBV12-3 or TRBV12-4 with TRBJ2-3, with D perhaps matching TRBD1 or TRBD2 (5 bases each). V dropped 1 base and J dropped 2 bases, with 13 bases sitting between them. CDR3 length: 16 amino acids. CDR3 protein: CASSLGDHPPTDTQYF. The CDR3 DNA reads TGTGCCAGCAGTTTAGGGGACCACCCTCCCACAGATACGCAGTATTTT.

The chain is built from TRBV3-1 and TRBJ2-5, with 12 positions matching TRBD2. The V and J ends lost 3 bases and 5 bases, in that order; junction bases with no gene match: 10. This CDR3 is 17 amino acids long. Germline CDR1 is LGHDT and CDR2 is YNNKEL (reference sequence). This chain's CDR3 is CASSQGLAGPRGETQYF. The CDR3 nucleotides read TGTGCCAGCAGCCAGGGACTAGCGGGCCCCCGTGGTGAGACCCAGTACTTC.

This clonotype was seen at least ten times. In DNA, the CDR3 is TGTGCCATCAGTGACATTTCTCGCGAGCAGTACTTC. Its protein is CAISDISREQYF. The chain uses TRBV10-3 and TRBJ2-7; D is unresolved. The CDR3 runs to 12 residues. CDR1 ENHRY and CDR2 SYGVKD come from the germline V gene. The ends were cut back, 3 bases at V and 6 bases at J, with 9 bases in the middle.

This clonotype occurred many times. The rearrangement links TRBV6-1 to TRBJ1-1; tentatively, D is TRBD1 (6 bases). V gave up 9 bases and J gave up 1 base, with 15 bases separating them. The CDR3 is 14 amino acids. Germline loops: CDR1 MNHNS, CDR2 SASEGT. The CDR3 DNA reads as TGTGCCAGTAAGGGGGTGTCTGGGAACACTGAAGCTTTCTTT. Protein product: CASKGVSGNTEAFF.

This clonotype appeared a few times. The chain combines TRBV15 with TRBJ2-3, with a tentative D call TRBD2 (6 bases). This CDR3 has 16 residues. Germline V gene data show CDR1 as LNHNV and CDR2 as YYDKDF (reference sequence). The ends were cut back, 2 bases at V and 3 bases at J, with 15 bases in the middle. CDR3 bases: TGTGCCACCAGCAGACGGCTCCCGGGGAGGACAGATACGCAGTATTTT. It is translated as CATSRRLPGRTDTQYF. Combining the CDR3 with reference TRBV15 and TRBJ2-3 gives the whole variable domain DAMVIQNPRYQVTQFGKPVTLSCSQTLNHNVMYWYQQKSSQAPKLLFHYYDKDFNNEADTPDNFQSRRPNTSFCFLDIRSPGLGDTAMYLCATSRRLPGRTDTQYFGPGTRLTVL.

This chain joins TRBV29-1 and TRBJ1-1; D not resolved. V lost 8 bases to trimming and J lost 1 base, with 11 bases between them. Germline V gives CDR1 SQVTM, CDR2 ANQGSEA. The CDR3 is made up of 12 amino acids. CDR3 loop: CSPTPGNTEAFF. The CDR3 DNA reads TGCAGCCCCACACCAGGGAACACTGAAGCTTTCTTT.

The rearrangement links TRBV21-1 to TRBJ1-2; the D call of TRBD1 is as the table states it, not checked on the DNA. TRBV21-1 is a pseudogene. The CDR3 covers 10 residues. CDR3 loop: CASSKGPTLF. CDR3 bases: TGTGCCAGCAGCAAAGGCCCCACCCTTTTC.

This clonotype was counted only a few times. J is TRBJ2-3 and V is TRBV24-1; D uncertain. The CDR3 contains 15 residues. CDR1 and CDR2 from the germline V gene are KGHDR and SFDVKD. The V end lost 4 bases, the J end lost 0 bases, and 10 bases lay between the germline ends. CDR3 coding DNA: TGTGCCACCAGTGACAACACCCTCAGCACAGATACGCAGTATTTT. It encodes CATSDNTLSTDTQYF.

This clonotype showed up just a few times. V gene TRBV29-1 combines with J gene TRBJ1-1; D possibly corresponds to TRBD1 (5 bases). There are 13 residues in the CDR3. Between the trimmed V and J ends, which lost 7 bases and 4 bases, there was a span of 16 bases. From germline, CDR1 is SQVTM and CDR2 ANQGSEA. The CDR3 DNA reads TGCAGCGGATCGGACCCCGGGGGCACTGAAGCTTTCTTT. Residues: CSGSDPGGTEAFF.

This clonotype was seen repeatedly, ten times or more. CDR3 region: CASSLREGEQFF. In nucleotides, the CDR3 is TGTGCCAGCAGTCTCCGGGAGGGTGAGCAGTTCTTC. The genes are TRBV12-3 or TRBV12-4 and TRBJ2-1; 8 nucleotides match TRBD2. V lost 5 bases to trimming and J lost 9 bases; unmatched junction nucleotides: 3. The CDR3 totals 12 residues.

Regarding this clonotype: A clone one base away is much larger, so this may be a read error. The chain uses TRBV29-1 and TRBJ2-3, with D possibly TRBD1 on 6 matching bases. Between the trimmed V and J ends, which lost 3 bases and 2 bases, there was a span of 6 bases. The CDR3 sequence is 12 residues long. CDR1 and CDR2 from the germline V gene are SQVTM and ANQGSEA. The CDR3 region is CSVEGATDTQYF. CDR3 coding DNA: TGCAGCGTTGAGGGGGCCACAGATACGCAGTATTTT.

This sequence joins TRBV30 and TRBJ2-2; possibly TRBD2 for D (5 bases). The CDR3 has 13 amino acids. The germline V gene has CDR1 GTSNPN and CDR2 SVGIG (reference sequence). Trimming took off 0 bases at V and 5 bases at J, with 7 bases between the two ends. CDR3 nucleotide sequence: TGTGCCTGGAGTGTACGGAGGACCGGGGAGCTGTTTTTT. Residues: CAWSVRRTGELFF.

This clonotype has a count of ten or more. The chain couples TRBV12-3 or TRBV12-4 to TRBJ2-5, with D maybe TRBD2 (6 bases). The V and J ends lost 6 bases and 0 bases respectively, with 14 bases between them. The CDR3 sequence is 15 residues long. CDR3 protein: CASSLGGQDQETQYF. CDR3 in DNA: TGTGCCAGCAGCCTAGGAGGGCAGGACCAAGAGACCCAGTACTTC.

The J gene is TRBJ1-1, the V gene TRBV9, with D uncertain. The CDR3 runs 13 residues. V was trimmed by 0 bases and J by 2 bases, leaving 5 bases between them. Germline V lookup: CDR1 SGDLS, CDR2 YYNGEE. The CDR3 DNA follows: TGTGCCAGCAGCGTAGGTCATAACACTGAAGCTTTCTTT. Translating gives CASSVGHNTEAFF. Combining the CDR3 with reference TRBV9 and TRBJ1-1 gives the whole variable domain DSGVTQTPKHLITATGQRVTLRCSPRSGDLSVYWYQQSLDQGLQFLIQYYNGEERAKGNILERFSAQQFPDLHSELNLSSLELGDSALYFCASSVGHNTEAFFGQGTRLTVV.

The rearrangement links TRBV6-1 to TRBJ2-3; the D call may be TRBD1 or TRBD2 (7 bases each). The V gene lost 7 bases and the J gene lost 3 bases, with 14 bases spanning the gap. This CDR3 spans 14 amino acids. CDR1 is MNHNS, CDR2 SASEGT, per germline. The CDR3 is CASTQGGGTDTQYF. In DNA form, the CDR3 reads TGTGCCAGCACCCAGGGGGGGGGTACAGATACGCAGTATTTT.

This clonotype was counted a few times. The V call is TRBV15, the J call TRBJ2-1, with TRBD1 matching over 11 bases. With V trimmed by 1 base and J by 6 bases, 5 bases remained unmatched. Germline V gene lookup returns CDR1 LNHNV and CDR2 YYDKDF (reference sequence). The length of the CDR3 is 16 residues. CDR3 coding DNA: TGTGCCACCAGCAGAGGGGGACAGGGGGGAGGCAATGAGCAGTTCTTC. This sequence encodes CATSRGGQGGGNEQFF.

This clonotype occurred a few times. The chain couples TRBV7-9 to TRBJ2-1, with 7 bases aligning to TRBD2. With V trimmed by 10 bases and J by 3 bases, 6 bases remained unmatched. The CDR3 loop spans 13 amino acids. Looked up from germline, CDR1 is SEHNR and CDR2 is FQNEAQ (reference sequence). The CDR3 sequence: CATAGVYYNEQFF. The CDR3, as DNA: TGTGCCACCGCGGGAGTATACTACAATGAGCAGTTCTTC.

The V gene is TRBV12-3 or TRBV12-4, the J gene TRBJ1-5, with 9 bases matching TRBD1. J lost 3 bases, V lost 6 bases, and 6 bases had no gene match. This CDR3 spans 15 amino acids. CDR3 amino acids: CASSRTGVANQPQHF. The DNA of the CDR3 is TGTGCCAGCAGCCGGACAGGGGTGGCCAATCAGCCCCAGCATTTT.

J is TRBJ1-2 and V is TRBV12-3 or TRBV12-4; a possible D gene is TRBD1 (5 bases). V was trimmed by 5 bases and J by 4 bases, leaving 8 bases between them. The CDR3 sequence is 12 residues long. The CDR3 nucleotides read TGTGCCAGCAGTACGACAGCCTATGGCTACACCTTC. As protein: CASSTTAYGYTF.